A selection of T cell receptor beta chains follows, all from one sample in a study of technical replicates of blood from a few donors. Profiled with immunoSEQ multiplex PCR; TCRdb holds only in-frame clones, not every one. This sample has about 56,000 clones; about 95% occur once, and the top ten carry 3.1%. Source material: PBMCs. The receptors shown here come from a human donor in good health. Some clones in this sample may be carry-over from other donors' samples. The CDR3 runs from the conserved cysteine through the conserved F or W. The order of the fields is J gene, D gene, V gene, clone size, CDR3 DNA, CDR3 protein. A D gene is named only where the DNA matches it firmly. Clone sizes are given selectively: once, few, many, or a class where the clone is expanded.

TRBJ1-5	TRBD1	TRBV2	.	TGTGCCAGCAGTGAAAGACAGGGAGGACCGCCCCAGCATTTT	CASSERQGGPPQHF
TRBJ2-7	TRBD2	TRBV4-3	.	TGCGCCAGCAGCCAAGATTGGGCTAGCGGATCCTACGAGCAGTACTTC	CASSQDWASGSYEQYF
TRBJ2-1	TRBD2	TRBV4-1	.	TGCGCCAGCAGCCAAGATCGGGGTAGCGGGACCCACAATGAGCAGTTCTTC	CASSQDRGSGTHNEQFF
TRBJ1-4	TRBD1	TRBV5-1	.	TGCGCCAGCAGCTTGATGGGACAGTCAGATGAAAAACTGTTTTTT	CASSLMGQSDEKLFF
TRBJ2-3	TRBD2	TRBV9	.	TGTGCCAGCACCCTTACGGGAGGGCCTGCAGATACGCAGTATTTT	CASTLTGGPADTQYF
TRBJ2-6	.	TRBV7-2	.	TGTGCCAGCAGCCCGGCGGGGTACCTCTCTGGGGCCAACGTCCTGACTTTC	CASSPAGYLSGANVLTF
TRBJ2-5	TRBD2	TRBV4-2	.	TGTGCCAGCAGCCGGAGACTAGCGGTACAAGAGACCCAGTACTTC	CASSRRLAVQETQYF
TRBJ2-1	TRBD2	TRBV6-1	.	TGTGCCAGCAATCTAGCGGGAGGGCCTTTCAATGAGCAGTTCTTC	CASNLAGGPFNEQFF
TRBJ2-3	.	TRBV18	.	TGTGCCAGCTCACCACCTTACTCAGATACGCAGTATTTT	CASSPPYSDTQYF
TRBJ1-2	.	TRBV19	.	TGTGCCAGTAGTATCGACGGGAACTATGGCTACACCTTC	CASSIDGNYGYTF
TRBJ2-7	TRBD2	TRBV9	.	TGTGCCAGCAGCCCACGACTAGCGGGAGGGCTCGAGCAGTACTTC	CASSPRLAGGLEQYF
TRBJ2-5	TRBD2	TRBV28	.	TGTGCCAGCAGTTTATGGACTAGCGGGGAAACACAAGAGACCCAGTACTTC	CASSLWTSGETQETQYF
TRBJ1-2	.	TRBV5-5	.	TGTGCCAGCAGCTCCCTACCCGACAGGCGAGCTAACTATGGCTACACCTTC	CASSSLPDRRANYGYTF
TRBJ2-5	TRBD2	TRBV7-9	.	TGTGCCAGCAGCTTGCACGGGAGGGCGGAGACCCAGTACTTC	CASSLHGRAETQYF
TRBJ2-5	TRBD2	TRBV15	.	TGTGCCACCAGCTCCGAAACCGGGACTAGCGGGGGAAACCAAGAGACCCAGTACTTC	CATSSETGTSGGNQETQYF
TRBJ2-5	TRBD2	TRBV4-3	once	TGCGCCAGCAGCCAAGAGGCGGCGGGGGGGCCTCGGGAGACCCAGTACTTC	CASSQEAAGGPRETQYF
TRBJ2-7	.	TRBV7-6	.	TGTGCCAGCAGCTTATCACACTACGAGCAGTACTTC	CASSLSHYEQYF
TRBJ2-7	.	TRBV7-8	.	TGTGCCAGCAGCCCCCAGGGGGGCATCTACGAGCAGTACTTC	CASSPQGGIYEQYF
TRBJ2-1	TRBD2	TRBV4-1	once	TGCGCCGTCGGGGGGAGGAGCGGGATCCAACCTGAGCAGTTCTTC	CAVGGRSGIQPEQFF
TRBJ2-7	TRBD1	TRBV13	.	TGTGCCAGCAGCCTCGAAGGGACAGGAGTCCCCTACGAGCAGTACTTC	CASSLEGTGVPYEQYF
TRBJ2-2	TRBD2	TRBV5-1	.	TGCGCCAGCAGCCCGCGGGTGACTAGCGGGGGGGCCAGGCACGGGGAGCTGTTTTTT	CASSPRVTSGGARHGELFF
TRBJ2-5	.	TRBV14	.	TGTGCCAGCAGCCAGGGCCTGAATTGGGAAGAGACCCAGTACTTC	CASSQGLNWEETQYF
TRBJ2-1	.	TRBV7-8	.	TGTGCCAGCCACCACCGGGATGAGCAGTTCTTC	CASHHRDEQFF
TRBJ2-1	TRBD1	TRBV19	.	TGTGCCAGTAGTACTCTGGACAGGGTATCCAATGAGCAGTTCTTC	CASSTLDRVSNEQFF
TRBJ2-7	.	TRBV10-3	.	TGTGCCATCGCCGGGACCTACGAGCAGTACTTC	CAIAGTYEQYF
TRBJ1-2	.	TRBV7-9	.	TGTGCCAGCAGCCCCCCCGTTTTCAGTCACCATGGCTACACCTTC	CASSPPVFSHHGYTF
TRBJ2-3	TRBD2	TRBV30	.	TGTGCCTGGAACGGTATCAGCGGGACCAGCACAGATACGCAGTATTTT	CAWNGISGTSTDTQYF
TRBJ1-2	TRBD1	TRBV4-2	.	TGTGCCAGCAGCCAAGACCCCAACACGGACAGGAAGTATGGCTACACCTTC	CASSQDPNTDRKYGYTF
TRBJ2-1	.	TRBV21-1	.	TGTGCCAGCAGCAAAGAATGTGCATCTACCAATGAGCAGTTCTTC	CASSKECASTNEQFF
TRBJ2-2	.	TRBV5-1	.	TGCGCCAGCAGCTTGGTAGCCAGGGAGGCCGGGGAGCTGTTTTTT	CASSLVAREAGELFF
TRBJ1-3	.	TRBV5-1	.	TGCGCCAGCAGTGAGGAGACTGGAAACACCATATATTTT	CASSEETGNTIYF
TRBJ1-1	TRBD1	TRBV5-6	.	TGTGCCAGCAGCTTGGGGGGACAGGCTTTGGGAGCTTTCTTT	CASSLGGQALGAFF
TRBJ1-3	TRBD1	TRBV7-3	.	TGTGCCAGCAGCCGGGACAGCGCCTCAGGAAACACCATATATTTT	CASSRDSASGNTIYF
TRBJ1-1	.	TRBV2	.	TGTGCCAGCAGTGGCCGAGGAAGCCCAATGAACACTGAAGCTTTCTTT	CASSGRGSPMNTEAFF
TRBJ2-7	.	TRBV5-1	.	TGCGCCAGCAGCTCAGAAACAGAACGGTCTCGAAAGCAGTACTTC	CASSSETERSRKQYF
TRBJ2-1	TRBD1	TRBV14	.	TGTGCCAGCAGCTACTCGGGACAGAACAATGAGCAGTTCTTC	CASSYSGQNNEQFF
TRBJ1-5	.	TRBV4-2	few	TGTGCCAGCAGCCAAGGGGGGGGTCAGCCCCAGCATTTT	CASSQGGGQPQHF
TRBJ1-2	TRBD1	TRBV5-1	.	TGCGCCAGCAGCTTGGCCGGGACAGCACTTTATGGCTACACCTTC	CASSLAGTALYGYTF
TRBJ2-3	.	TRBV30	.	TGTGCCTGGAGCAGGGGTGGAAGCACAGATACGCAGTATTTT	CAWSRGGSTDTQYF